This TCR beta chain is drawn from a study of vaccination and CD4 T cells after COVID-19. This clonotype came up a few times. Antigen specificity is unknown. Germline V gene sequence: CDR1 DFQATT, CDR2 SNEGSKA (reference sequence). V was cut by 2 bases and J by 1 base, with 11 bases left in between. The CDR3 spans 14 residues. Stated treatment: roughly 11-day PBMC culture with coronavirus spike peptide pools or control peptides (ViraFEST assay). A half-volume replacement of the medium with fresh IL-2 medium was performed on days 3 and 7. Cultured CD4+ T-cell DNA underwent Oncomine TCR Beta short-read sequencing. TCRdb re-called the PCR reads through MiXCR, storing one row per CDR3 protein. The top ten clones hold 10% of a sample with over 13,000 distinct CDR3 sequences, around 50% of them seen once.

This TCR derives from a human donor who had recovered from COVID-19. V gene TRBV20-1 combines with J gene TRBJ1-1, with a tentative D call TRBD1 (5 bases). Sequencing was carried out using CD4+ T cells from blood, cultured in vitro. CDR3 protein: CSARSRVENTEAFF. The CDR3 DNA reads as TGCAGTGCTAGAAGCAGGGTGGAGAACACTGAAGCTTTCTTT.